Given below is one T cell receptor (beta chain) in context. Its antigen is currently unknown. CD8 cells regarded as naive lacked CD45RO, were positively chosen for CCR7, and omitted terminally differentiated effector memory CD45RA+ cells. Assay: immunoSEQ multiplex PCR; the TCRdb copy retains only in-frame clones and omits some. Seen here are hundreds of thousands of clones, 90% to 98% observed once, and the top ten hold over 0.2%. This sample is part of a study of shared clonotypes between healthy human individuals. Study context: Each donor had three CD4 naive, three CD4 memory, two CD8 naive and one CD8 memory plate.

There are 15 residues in the CDR3. The junction had 2 bases not matched to a gene; V was cut back by 4 bases and J by 0 bases. CDR1 SGHRS and CDR2 YFSETQ come from the germline V gene. Study-wide results and caveats: Depth of sequencing was expected to influence donor clonotype sharing.

This sequence was found in a man aged 25-45 years in good health. This chain links TRBV5-1 with TRBJ1-3, with 9 bases fitting TRBD1. Sequenced input: naive CD8+ T cells sorted from blood. The CDR3 DNA sequence: TGCGCCAGCAGCGAGGACAGGGGCTCTGGAAACACCATATATTTT. Translation gives CASSEDRGSGNTIYF.